Listed here are 20 T cell receptor beta chains from one sample, sequenced in a study of blood T cell repertoires in COVID-19. Sequencing was performed with immunoSEQ multiplex PCR; in TCRdb, only in-frame clones are kept and a portion is missing. The sample has approximately 440,000 clones, roughly 87% seen once; the top ten hold 0.55% to 0.75%. Sequencing was performed on PBMCs or T cells enriched from blood (not recorded which). These receptors were collected from a man between 18 and 29 years old who had recovered from COVID-19.

CDR3 residues: CASSAGQGFGSPLHF. In nucleotides, the CDR3 is TGTGCCAGCAGCGCCGGACAGGGTTTCGGTTCACCCCTCCACTTT. The chain couples TRBV11-2 to TRBJ1-6; 8 nucleotides line up with TRBD1. Trimming took 5 bases from V and 9 from J; bases not matched to a gene: 9. CDR3 length: 15 amino acids. From germline, CDR1 is SGHAT and CDR2 FQNNGV.

This chain joins TRBV10-3 and TRBJ2-1; TRBD2 matches at 13 bases. The CDR3 contains 17 residues. CDR1 is ENHRY, CDR2 SYGVKD, per germline. The trim removed 3 bases at V and 5 bases at J, leaving 7 bases unmatched. This chain's CDR3 is CAISESRGLAGNNEQFF. The CDR3 DNA sequence: TGTGCCATCAGTGAATCCCGGGGACTAGCGGGAAACAATGAGCAGTTCTTC.

V and J are TRBV27 and TRBJ1-6; D remains ambiguous. The CDR3 runs to 17 residues. In germline, CDR1 is MNHEY, CDR2 SMNVEV (reference sequence). Trimming took off 6 bases at V and 0 bases at J, with 15 bases between the two ends. CDR3 DNA: TGTGCCAGCAGCCCCAGGCCGGTCAGCTCCTATAATTCACCCCTCCACTTT. It specifies CASSPRPVSSYNSPLHF.

The chain couples TRBV7-3 to TRBJ1-1; D might be TRBD1 (5 bases). V lost 1 base and J 10 bases, leaving 13 bases between the germline ends. The CDR3 is made up of 13 amino acids. Germline CDR1 reads SGHTA; CDR2 reads FQGTGA. The CDR3 DNA is TGTGCCAGCAGCTTAAAGGCGGGGCGGCGAGCTTTCTTT. This encodes CASSLKAGRRAFF.

The chain uses TRBV2 and TRBJ1-3; TRBD1 matches at 7 bases. The CDR3 contains 16 residues. The V and J ends lost 4 bases and 0 bases, in that order; junction bases with no gene match: 6. CDR1 is SNHLY and CDR2 is FYNNEI in the germline V gene. The CDR3 bases are TGTGCCAGCAGTGGACAGGGAGGCCTCTCTGGAAACACCATATATTTT. This translates into CASSGQGGLSGNTIYF.

CDR3 protein: CASSPSTGQNYGYTF. CDR3 nucleotides: TGTGCCAGCAGTCCCTCGACAGGGCAAAACTATGGCTACACCTTC. The chain recombines TRBV27 with TRBJ1-2; 7 bases agree with TRBD1. Germline-derived CDR1 and CDR2 are MNHEY and SMNVEV (reference sequence). The CDR3 has 15 amino acids. Trimming cost V 5 bases and J 2 bases; bases outside gene matches: 8.

The chain is built from TRBV9 and TRBJ1-1; TRBD1 agrees at 7 bases. Looked up from germline, CDR1 is SGDLS and CDR2 is YYNGEE. V shed 2 bases, J shed 7 bases, and the junction held 2 bases outside the gene matches. This CDR3 has 12 amino acids. CDR3 in DNA: TGTGCCAGCAGCGTTTCAGGGGGTGAAGCTTTCTTT. Translated, it gives CASSVSGGEAFF.

The chain carries TRBV30 and TRBJ1-1; no clear D gene. Per the germline V gene, CDR1 is GTSNPN and CDR2 is SVGIG (reference sequence). V was pared by 0 bases and J by 1 base, with 6 bases between. The CDR3 length is 13 residues. The CDR3 nucleotides read TGTGCCTGGAGTGTACTGCGGAACACTGAAGCTTTCTTT. Protein sequence: CAWSVLRNTEAFF.

The J gene is TRBJ1-2, the V gene TRBV10-1; D gene ambiguous. The CDR3 covers 14 residues. V lost 2 bases to trimming and J lost 7 bases, with 14 bases between them. Germline CDR1 reads WNHNN; CDR2 reads SYGVQD (reference sequence). The CDR3 DNA reads as TGCGCCAGCAGTGAGCATCGTGGTTCTAGTGGCTACACCTTC. Translating gives CASSEHRGSSGYTF.

This clone was detected a few times. The chain combines TRBV9 with TRBJ1-3; TRBD1 matches 9 bases. The CDR3 is 16 amino acids. The V gene end was trimmed by 4 bases and the J gene end by 2 bases; junction bases not matched to a gene: 7. Germline CDR1 SGDLS, CDR2 YYNGEE. The CDR3 DNA is TGTGCCAGCAGCACGCAGGACAGGGGCACTGGAAACACCATATATTTT. Translating gives CASSTQDRGTGNTIYF.

The genes are TRBV14 and TRBJ1-3; D gene ambiguous. Deletions cut 0 bases from V and 2 bases from J, with 8 bases between. The germline gives CDR1 SGHDN, CDR2 FVKESK. The CDR3 consists of 15 residues. CDR3 amino acids: CASSQDGVPGNTIYF. The CDR3 nucleotides read TGTGCCAGCAGCCAAGACGGGGTTCCTGGAAACACCATATATTTT.

The rearrangement uses TRBV6-2 or TRBV6-3 and TRBJ1-6; no reliable D call. Trimming shortened V by 6 bases and J by 11 bases, and 11 bases separated the two germline ends. The CDR3 runs to 12 residues. Germline CDR1 reads MNHEY; CDR2 reads SVGEGT. The CDR3 nucleotides are TGTGCCAGCAGCAAACAGAAACCACCCCTCCACTTT. Its translation: CASSKQKPPLHF.

The gene calls are TRBV28 and TRBJ2-1; 9 bases are a match to TRBD1. This CDR3 region has 15 residues. Germline V gene data show CDR1 as MDHEN and CDR2 as SYDVKM. With 6 bases clipped from V and 4 bases from J, the junction kept 7 bases outside the gene matches. The CDR3: CASRLGTGLYNEQFF. The CDR3 region has the DNA TGTGCCAGCAGACTTGGGACAGGGCTGTACAATGAGCAGTTCTTC.

The chain has TRBV10-1 and TRBJ1-1; D is perhaps TRBD1 (6 bases). Germline V lookup: CDR1 WNHNN, CDR2 SYGVQD (reference sequence). V was cut by 3 bases and J by 3 bases, with 8 bases left in between. CDR3 length: 13 amino acids. The CDR3 nucleotides are TGCGCCAGCAGTGACGAGGGGGACACTGAAGCTTTCTTT. Its translation is CASSDEGDTEAFF.

This rearrangement joins TRBV11-2 to TRBJ1-1; tentative D call: TRBD1 (6 bases). This CDR3 is built from 17 residues. V gave up 0 bases and J gave up 3 bases, with 17 bases separating them. CDR1 SGHAT and CDR2 FQNNGV come from the germline V gene. CDR3 residues: CASSLDRLGRGDTEAFF. The CDR3 coding sequence is TGTGCCAGCAGCTTAGATAGGCTAGGGAGGGGGGACACTGAAGCTTTCTTT.

This chain uses TRBV10-3 with TRBJ2-7; TRBD2 aligns across 7 bases. The CDR3 is 16 residues long. The V gene end was trimmed by 0 bases and the J gene end by 5 bases; junction bases not matched to a gene: 10. Germline V lookup: CDR1 ENHRY, CDR2 SYGVKD. The CDR3 loop reads CAISESPWRGSHEQYF. For the CDR3, the DNA is TGTGCCATCAGTGAGTCCCCTTGGCGGGGGAGCCACGAGCAGTACTTC.

This chain connects TRBV6-1 to TRBJ2-2, with TRBD2 identical over 9 bases. This CDR3 is 18 amino acids long. Germline loops: CDR1 MNHNS, CDR2 SASEGT. Unmatched junction bases numbered 11, after V lost 2 bases and J lost 4 bases. The CDR3 coding sequence is TGTGCCAGCAGTGAATCGGGACTAGCATTAGTAGGCACCGGGGAGCTGTTTTTT. Protein sequence: CASSESGLALVGTGELFF.

V usage is TRBV10-3 and J usage is TRBJ2-1; 8 bases are a match to TRBD2. The germline CDR1 and CDR2 sequences are ENHRY and SYGVKD. The trim removed 2 bases at V and 1 base at J, leaving 7 bases unmatched. The length of the CDR3 is 17 residues. The CDR3 nucleotides are TGTGCCATCAGTGAGAGGTCGGGAGGGGGATCCTACAATGAGCAGTTCTTC. Translating gives CAISERSGGGSYNEQFF.

The rearrangement joins TRBV10-3 to TRBJ1-2; D is uncertain. V dropped 2 bases and J dropped 3 bases, with 7 bases sitting between them. CDR3 length equals 13 residues. Germline V lookup: CDR1 ENHRY, CDR2 SYGVKD. The CDR3 sequence: CAISEGSYYGYTF. The CDR3 DNA reads TGTGCCATCAGTGAGGGCAGTTACTATGGCTACACCTTC.

This clone was observed once. This chain joins TRBV27 and TRBJ2-7, with D possibly being TRBD2 (5 bases). V was trimmed by 6 bases and J by 1 base, leaving 13 bases between them. In germline, CDR1 is MNHEY, CDR2 SMNVEV (reference sequence). The CDR3 totals 14 residues. CDR3 protein: CASRDASSSYEQYF. The CDR3 DNA sequence: TGTGCCAGCAGGGACGCTAGCAGTTCCTACGAGCAGTACTTC.